Included here is one T cell receptor (beta chain) sequence, with context. This sample was taken from a study of T cell responses to AZD1222 COVID-19 vaccine. The V gene's germline CDR1 is SGHNT and CDR2 YENEEA. The CDR3 runs to 13 residues. V lost 1 base to trimming and J lost 8 bases, with 11 bases between them. The method was immunoSEQ multiplex PCR; TCRdb's version includes in-frame clones alone and lacks a portion of them. The table records roughly 120,000 clones, approximately 86% of them present only once. The genes are TRBV11-3 and TRBJ1-2; D is unresolved. The receptor comes from an adult in good health. The source was peripheral blood, collected on day 0 of AZD1222 vaccination. CDR3 bases: TGTGCCAGCAGCTTAGTTGGGATCATCGGCTACACCTTC. Translation gives CASSLVGIIGYTF.